Below are 5 T cell receptor beta chains sequenced from a single sample in a study of identical twins. TCRdb called the 5' RACE reads again in MiXCR, with one record for every CDR3 protein. The sample lists some 500,000 distinct CDR3 sequences, approximately 15% occurring once. These same data were also listed under a study on yellow fever vaccine responses in identical twins.

The sequenced sample was CD4+ T cells sorted from blood. The source of these receptors is a woman under 30 in good health.

This clonotype was detected a few times. CDR3 sequence: CASSSVTGSIDTQYF. The CDR3, as DNA: TGTGCCAGCAGCTCCGTGACAGGGAGTATAGATACGCAGTATTTT. This chain links TRBV7-2 with TRBJ2-3, with TRBD1 matching 7 bases. Germline V lookup: CDR1 SGHTA, CDR2 FQGNSA. V shed 4 bases and J 5 bases; nucleotides not matched to a gene: 9. CDR3 length: 15 amino acids.

V gene TRBV7-6 combines with J gene TRBJ2-1; TRBD2 is a possible D gene (7 bases). Germline lookup yields CDR1 SGHVS and CDR2 FNYEAQ. This CDR3 is built from 16 residues. Trimming stripped 5 bases from V and 6 bases from J, with 20 bases between. The CDR3 loop reads CASSLSPGRGGNEQFF. The CDR3 nucleotides are TGTGCCAGCAGCCTTTCTCCGGGGAGGGGGGGCAATGAGCAGTTCTTC. Using reference TRBV7-6 and TRBJ2-1 for the parts outside the CDR3, the full variable domain is GAGVSQSPRYKVTKRGQDVALRCDPISGHVSLYWYRQALGQGPEFLTYFNYEAQQDKSGLPNDRFSAERPEGSISTLTIQRTEQRDSAMYRCASSLSPGRGGNEQFFGPGTRLTVL.

The V call is TRBV24-1, the J call TRBJ2-1, with no clear D. The germline CDR1 and CDR2 sequences are KGHDR and SFDVKD. The CDR3 runs to 12 residues. V lost 4 bases to trimming and J lost 4 bases, with 4 bases between them. CDR3 loop: CATSDPYNEQFF. In nucleotides, the CDR3 is TGTGCCACCAGTGACCCGTACAATGAGCAGTTCTTC.

This chain joins TRBV30 and TRBJ2-1, with 8 bases fitting TRBD1. There are 16 residues in the CDR3. Trimming at V came to 1 base and at J to 7 bases, leaving 12 bases not matched to a gene. Germline values: CDR1 GTSNPN, CDR2 SVGIG (reference sequence). DNA for the CDR3: TGTGCCTGGAGTGCCCCTAGGACAGGGATGGGGAATGAGCAGTTCTTC. It translates to CAWSAPRTGMGNEQFF. The variable domain in full, completed from reference TRBV30 and TRBJ2-1, reads SQTIHQWPATLVQPVGSPLSLECTVEGTSNPNLYWYRQAAGRGLQLLFYSVGIGQISSEVPQNLSASRPQDRQFILSSKKLLLSDSGFYLCAWSAPRTGMGNEQFFGPGTRLTVL.

The chain links TRBV7-9 to TRBJ1-1; D ambiguous. Germline loops: CDR1 SEHNR, CDR2 FQNEAQ (reference sequence). The V end was cut by 4 bases, the J end by 1 base, with 13 bases between. This CDR3 region has 15 residues. The CDR3 coding sequence is TGTGCCAGCAGCTCCACCTTACACCGGAACACTGAAGCTTTCTTT. This codes for CASSSTLHRNTEAFF.